This T cell receptor beta chain stems from a study of Graves' ophthalmopathy and Graves' hyperthyroidism. Study-level findings and limits: The model predicted ophthalmopathy progression with 70.59% sensitivity and around 72% specificity. The authors also found most expanded thyroid clonotypes above 0.001 frequency in blood.

Concerning this clonotype: Its antigen is still unknown.

RNA transcripts served as template for amplifying TCR beta CDR3 sequences. An opening RT-PCR round employed HTBI primers and preceded a second-round multiplex PCR. TCRdb fed the multiplex PCR reads into MiXCR, producing one record per CDR3 protein. This table has approximately 45,000 distinct CDR3 sequences, around half appearing once. CDR1 is SGDLS and CDR2 is YYNGEE in the germline V gene. V lost 0 bases and J lost 3, with 13 bases in between. The CDR3 totals 15 residues. Clinicians diagnosed using symptoms, serum thyroxine, TRAb, thyroid ultrasound and orbital computed tomography. PBMCs had their origin in fresh peripheral blood (10 ml).

This sequence originates from an adult man with Graves' ophthalmopathy. This rearrangement joins TRBV9 to TRBJ2-7; D remains ambiguous. Sequencing was performed on peripheral blood. CDR3 coding DNA: TGTGCCAGCAGCGTAGAGGCCGGGCCCCTCTACGAGCAGTACTTC. It specifies CASSVEAGPLYEQYF.